This is a list of T cell receptor beta chains from one sample in a study of control samples from healthy donors and cancer patients. Using immunoSEQ multiplex PCR, the repertoire was profiled, and TCRdb retains in-frame clones only, with some absent. The table lists roughly 90,000 clones, roughly four fifths of them singletons. Material: blood. The receptors here all came from a woman aged 55-70 years in good health. Each CDR3 is given with its conserved first and last residue. The D gene is left open where the match is weak. Clone size is not always given. Where it is, it says once, few, many or a class for expanded clones.

>TRBJ1-2|.|TRBV7-2|.
TGTGCCAGCAGCTTAGCGACTCCTAACTATGGCTACACCTTC
CASSLATPNYGYTF
>TRBJ1-6|.|TRBV7-9|.
TGTGCCAGCAGCTTTACTACAGGGAATTCACCCCTCCACTTT
CASSFTTGNSPLHF
>TRBJ1-5|.|TRBV19|TRBD1
TGTGCCAGTATGGCCTTTGACAGGGGTAGCAATCAGCCCCAGCATTTT
CASMAFDRGSNQPQHF
>TRBJ2-5|.|TRBV20-1|.
TGCAGTGCTAAGGAGCGGGAGACCCAGTACTTC
CSAKERETQYF
>TRBJ1-1|.|TRBV3-1/TRBV3-2|.
TGTGCCAGCAGCCAAGGGGGCAACCAAAAGGCTTTCTTT
CASSQGGNQKAFF
>TRBJ2-3|.|TRBV11-2|TRBD2
TGTGCCAGCAGCTTTACTAGCGGGAGATCAACAGATACGCAGTATTTT
CASSFTSGRSTDTQYF
>TRBJ1-1|.|TRBV19|.
TGTGCCAGTAGCCAGGTGATGAGCACTGAAGCTTTCTTT
CASSQVMSTEAFF
>TRBJ2-7|.|TRBV3-1/TRBV3-2|.
TGTGCCAGCAGCCCCGCTGGGGTCGAGCAGTACTTC
CASSPAGVEQYF
>TRBJ2-2|many|TRBV24-1|.
TGTGCCACCAGTGATTACACCGGGGAGCTGTTTTTT
CATSDYTGELFF
>TRBJ1-2|.|TRBV7-2|TRBD1
TGTGCCAGCAGCTTAGGGACAGGGGTCCTCTATGGCTACACCTTC
CASSLGTGVLYGYTF
>TRBJ2-1|.|TRBV4-3|.
TGCGCCAGCAGCCAAGAAAGGGGGGAAAATGAGCAGTTCTTC
CASSQERGENEQFF
>TRBJ2-3|few|TRBV27|.
TGTGCCAGCAGGTTAGGTTTAGATACGCAGTATTTT
CASRLGLDTQYF
>TRBJ1-4|.|TRBV18|TRBD1
TGTGCCAGCTCACCATCGACAGGGGTACGTGAAAAACTGTTTTTT
CASSPSTGVREKLFF
>TRBJ1-2|once|TRBV27|.
TGTGCCAGCAGCGGCAGGGGCTACTATGGCTACACCTTC
CASSGRGYYGYTF
>TRBJ2-3|.|TRBV2|.
TGTGCCAGCAGTCGGAGCGGCACAGATACGCAGTATTTT
CASSRSGTDTQYF
>TRBJ2-7|few|TRBV6-5|TRBD1
TGTGCCAGCAGTTACCTTGGACAGGGCTACGAGCAGTACTTC
CASSYLGQGYEQYF
>TRBJ1-2|.|TRBV18|.
TGTGCCAGCTCACCCGGGCCGGGGGCGGACTATGGCTACACCTTC
CASSPGPGADYGYTF
>TRBJ1-3|few|TRBV15|.
TGTGCCACCAGCAAAGCCCTAGGGGGCACCATATATTTT
CATSKALGGTIYF
>TRBJ2-2|.|TRBV10-2|.
TGCGCCAGCAGGGGCATCCCGAACACCGGGGAGCTGTTTTTT
CASRGIPNTGELFF
>TRBJ2-7|.|TRBV19|.
TGTGCCACCCAGAGGAAGGGATTCTACGAGCAGTACTTC
CATQRKGFYEQYF
>TRBJ2-1|few|TRBV7-8|TRBD2
TGTGCCAGCAGCCCCGCGGGGGGCCATATCTCGTCGGAGCAGTTCTTC
CASSPAGGHISSEQFF
>TRBJ2-1|.|TRBV3-1/TRBV3-2|TRBD2
TGTGCCAGCAGCCAACGTACTAGCGGGTACTACAATGAGCAGTTCTTC
CASSQRTSGYYNEQFF
>TRBJ2-7|few|TRBV29-1|.
TGCAGCGTTGGAACCGCCGGGTACGAGCAGTACTTC
CSVGTAGYEQYF
>TRBJ2-3|.|TRBV7-9|.
TGTGCCAGCAGCCCGAATGGACCCACAGATACGCAGTATTTT
CASSPNGPTDTQYF
>TRBJ2-3|few|TRBV10-1|.
TGCGCAACAAAGGGAGGACTGGCAGATACGCAGTATTTT
CATKGGLADTQYF
>TRBJ1-6|few|TRBV14|.
TGTGCCAGCAGCCAAGCAACCGGGGGGCCCCTCCACTTT
CASSQATGGPLHF
>TRBJ2-3|.|TRBV6-5|.
TGTGCCAGCAGTTACCAGCGGGGCACAGATACGCAGTATTTT
CASSYQRGTDTQYF
>TRBJ2-7|.|TRBV2|TRBD2
TGTGCCAGCAGTGAAGCGCTAACTAGCGGGGGGAGGTACGAGCAGTACTTC
CASSEALTSGGRYEQYF
>TRBJ1-2|once|TRBV3-1/TRBV3-2|TRBD1
TGTGCCAGCAGCCAAACCGGGACAGGGGGTGGCTACACCTTC
CASSQTGTGGGYTF
>TRBJ1-2|.|TRBV19|.
TGTGCCAGTAGTGAGACAGGCAGCTATGGCTACACCTTC
CASSETGSYGYTF
>TRBJ2-1|.|TRBV14|TRBD2
TGTGCCAGCAGCCGTTCCGACCCGGGACTAGCGTTCAGCTCCTACAATGAGCAGTTCTTC
CASSRSDPGLAFSSYNEQFF
>TRBJ2-3|few|TRBV24-1|TRBD1
TGTGCCACCAGTGATTTTGGGACAGGGGGAAGTACAGATACGCAGTATTTT
CATSDFGTGGSTDTQYF
>TRBJ2-7|.|TRBV5-5|.
TGTGCCAGCAGCTTGCAAGGCCTTCGTGACGAGCAGTACTTC
CASSLQGLRDEQYF
>TRBJ1-4|.|TRBV5-5|.
TGTGCCAGCAGCCGGGGGGGCGGTGAAAAACTGTTTTTT
CASSRGGGEKLFF
>TRBJ1-3|.|TRBV7-9|TRBD1
TGTGCCAGCAGACCCGGGACAGACTCTGGAAACACCATATATTTT
CASRPGTDSGNTIYF
>TRBJ1-1|.|TRBV7-2|.
TGTGCCAGCACCCAACAAGGCGGGGCGAACACTGAAGCTTTCTTT
CASTQQGGANTEAFF
>TRBJ2-3|few|TRBV11-2|.
TGTGCCAGCAGCCCCCCCGGGCCCTACACAGATACGCAGTATTTT
CASSPPGPYTDTQYF
>TRBJ1-2|.|TRBV4-1|.
TGCGCCAGCAGCCAAGATCAGCCAGCTGTCTATGGCTACACCTTC
CASSQDQPAVYGYTF
>TRBJ1-2|.|TRBV3-1/TRBV3-2|.
TGTGCCAGCAGCCAAGTCGTAGGAAATGGCTACACCTTC
CASSQVVGNGYTF
>TRBJ2-2|.|TRBV7-2|TRBD2
TGTGCCAGCAGCTTAGAACTAGCGGGGACCGGGGAGCTGTTTTTT
CASSLELAGTGELFF
>TRBJ1-1|.|TRBV10-3|.
TGTGCCATCAGCGGGGAGTCCATGAACACTGAAGCTTTCTTT
CAISGESMNTEAFF
>TRBJ1-1|once|TRBV21-1|.
TGTGCCAGCAGCAAATGGGCAGCGACAGGGGTGAACACTGAAGCTTTCTTT
CASSKWAATGVNTEAFF
>TRBJ2-7|.|TRBV10-2|TRBD1
TGCGCCAGCAGAGGGCGAGACAGGGCCTACGAGCAGTACTTC
CASRGRDRAYEQYF
>TRBJ1-4|.|TRBV7-6|.
TGTGCCAGCAGCTTAGGGCAGGGTGGGGCTAATGAAAAACTGTTTTTT
CASSLGQGGANEKLFF
>TRBJ1-5|.|TRBV7-2|.
TGTGCCAGCAGTCTGTGGAGGGCAGAAAATCAGCCCCAGCATTTT
CASSLWRAENQPQHF
>TRBJ2-1|.|TRBV4-3|TRBD2
TGCGCCAGCAGCCAAGATCCCCCCAGGACTAGCGGATTCTACAATGAGCAGTTCTTC
CASSQDPPRTSGFYNEQFF
>TRBJ2-7|few|TRBV7-2|TRBD2
TGTGCCAGCAGCTTCACTAGCGGGAGGCAATACGAGCAGTACTTC
CASSFTSGRQYEQYF
>TRBJ1-6|.|TRBV20-1|.
TGCAGTGCTAGTGTAGGGAGGGCCTCCATCGAGTCACCCCTCCACTTT
CSASVGRASIESPLHF
>TRBJ2-7|.|TRBV5-1|.
TGCGCCAGCAGCTTGTCGATCGCAGGGAGCTCCTACGAGCAGTACTTC
CASSLSIAGSSYEQYF
>TRBJ2-2|few|TRBV5-1|.
TGCGCCAGCAGCTTTAGGACGGGGGCCTACACCGGGGAGCTGTTTTTT
CASSFRTGAYTGELFF
>TRBJ1-3|.|TRBV28|.
TGTGCCAGCGGGGAAGTATCTGGAAACACCATATATTTT
CASGEVSGNTIYF
>TRBJ1-2|.|TRBV12-3/TRBV12-4|.
TGTGCCAGCAGTTTAGAAAGTTGGACGGGCTACACCTTC
CASSLESWTGYTF
>TRBJ1-4|.|TRBV28|.
TGTGCCAGCACCCCTACCGGGTCCGCCACTAATGAAAAACTGTTTTTT
CASTPTGSATNEKLFF
>TRBJ2-5|few|TRBV11-3|.
TGTGCCAGCAGCTTAGGGATAGGGGAGACCCAGTACTTC
CASSLGIGETQYF
>TRBJ2-2|.|TRBV3-1/TRBV3-2|TRBD2
TGTGCCAGCAGCCAAATACCGGGACTAGCGGGTTTCACCGGGGAGCTGTTTTTT
CASSQIPGLAGFTGELFF
>TRBJ2-7|.|TRBV10-1|.
TGCGCCAGCAGTGTGGGGGGGGGCGGTAAGGCCGAGCAGTACTTC
CASSVGGGGKAEQYF
>TRBJ1-1|few|TRBV12-3/TRBV12-4|.
TGTGCCAGCAGTTTAAACACGAACACTGAAGCTTTCTTT
CASSLNTNTEAFF
>TRBJ1-2|.|TRBV5-1|TRBD1
TGCGCCAGCAGGGAAGGACAGGGGGACTATGGCTACACCTTC
CASREGQGDYGYTF
>TRBJ2-5|.|TRBV5-4|.
TGTGCCAGCAGCTTAGCAGGGAGGGAGACCCAGTACTTC
CASSLAGRETQYF